This T cell receptor beta chain originates from a study of Ad26.COV2.S vaccination and SARS-CoV-2 variants. Regarding the study as a whole: Those who received the vaccine showed greater spike-specific TCR breadth than those given placebo. Similar non-spike TCR breadth was seen in vaccine and placebo recipients.

Germline CDR1 is SGHRS and CDR2 is YFSETQ. This CDR3 is 15 amino acids long. Between the trimmed V and J ends, which lost 5 bases and 8 bases, there was a span of 19 bases. Indicated treatment: about 20 received Ad26.COV2.S at low or high dose, single or two shots; five or six received placebo; per-sample allocation not given. All samples were drawn on day 63, counting from the first vaccine or placebo injection. SARS-CoV-2 spike from the Wuhan strain was encoded by the vaccine, an Ad26 vector. Sequenced by immunoSEQ multiplex PCR; TCRdb stores in-frame clones only, minus some. The table shows about 410,000 clones, with approximately 90% occurring only once. A note on this clone: Its antigen is currently unknown.

J is TRBJ1-4 and V is TRBV5-1; tentative D call: TRBD1 (5 bases). The specimen comprised peripheral blood, sampled in a trial of Ad26.COV2.S vaccine versus placebo. This TCR was recovered from a person aged 18-60 years who received the Ad26.COV2.S COVID-19 vaccine or a placebo. The CDR3 DNA follows: TGCGCCAGCAGATCTGGGAACAGGATGGACGAAAAACTGTTTTTT. The encoded protein is CASRSGNRMDEKLFF.